Given below is one T cell receptor beta chain in context. A J-beta primer mix and a sample-barcoded 5' primer were used in a second PCR of about 6 to 12 cycles. A 12-random-nucleotide template-switch adaptor tagged each cDNA molecule. TCRdb used MiXCR to reprocess the 5' RACE reads, holding one entry per CDR3 protein. Here the sample spans 780,000 or so distinct CDR3 sequences, roughly 50% being singletons. This specimen belongs to a study of blood T cells in healthy people across ages. The CDR3 runs to 13 residues. From germline, CDR1 is SGHRS and CDR2 YFSETQ. The V gene end was trimmed by 3 bases and the J gene end by 8 bases; junction bases not matched to a gene: 5.

The TCR originated in a man at least 80 years old in good health. Sequenced material: blood. The V and J genes are TRBV5-1 and TRBJ2-1; 7 bases agree with TRBD2. In DNA form, the CDR3 reads TGCGCCAGCAGCTGGGAGGGTGGGTATGAGCAGTTCTTC. Its translation: CASSWEGGYEQFF.